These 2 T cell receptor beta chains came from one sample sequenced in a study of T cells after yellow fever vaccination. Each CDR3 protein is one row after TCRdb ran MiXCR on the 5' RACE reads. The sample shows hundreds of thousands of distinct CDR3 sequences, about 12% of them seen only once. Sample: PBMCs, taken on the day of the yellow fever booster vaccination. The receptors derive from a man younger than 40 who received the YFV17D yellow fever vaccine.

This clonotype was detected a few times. CDR3 nucleotide sequence: TGTGCCAGCAGCATCGGAGGCGAGCAGTACTTC. As protein: CASSIGGEQYF. V usage is TRBV28 and J usage is TRBJ2-7, with a weak D call TRBD2 (5 bases). This CDR3 is 11 amino acids long. Germline V gene data show CDR1 as MDHEN and CDR2 as SYDVKM. Between the trimmed V and J ends, which lost 6 bases and 6 bases, there was a span of 9 bases.

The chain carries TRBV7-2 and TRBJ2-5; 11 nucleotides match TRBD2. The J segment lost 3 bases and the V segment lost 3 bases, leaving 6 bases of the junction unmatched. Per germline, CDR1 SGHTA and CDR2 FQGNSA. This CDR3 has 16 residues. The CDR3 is CASSFRVAGGKETQYF. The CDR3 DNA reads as TGTGCCAGCAGCTTCCGTGTAGCGGGAGGGAAAGAGACCCAGTACTTC.